This T cell receptor beta chain was identified in a study of cytomegalovirus exposure and HLA in healthy donors. Across the study: There were 85 million or so unique TCRs (from HLA-typed donors) in an early data release.

This clone turned up a few times. What it binds is not known. CDR1 is SQVTM, CDR2 ANQGSEA, per germline. The CDR3 sequence is 13 residues long. Trimming took 5 bases from V and 1 from J, leaving 11 bases between them. Study-level points and caveats: Fewer N-insertions than the roughly 630-donor mean were reportedly shown by an Asian-associated ancestry cluster in a later analysis. Sequences of the TCR beta chain were said to predict the HLA-A and HLA-B alleles of most subjects accurately. Overall, about 160 TCR beta chains were annotated as cytomegalovirus-associated.

It was with 60 Vbeta and 13 Jbeta primers that the PCR ran. TCRdb's table, derived via immunoSEQ multiplex PCR, lists solely in-frame clones and lacks some. The profile shows over 150,000 clones, about 78% of them singletons. Sequenced: PBMCs. The receptor's source is a woman aged 25 to 39 in good health and CMV-seronegative. V and J are TRBV29-1 and TRBJ1-1, with D maybe TRBD1 (6 bases). CDR3 amino acids: CSVTGPENTEAFF. The DNA for the CDR3 is TGCAGCGTTACAGGGCCGGAGAACACTGAAGCTTTCTTT.